This T cell receptor beta chain was obtained from a study of T cells in Graves' hyperthyroidism and ophthalmopathy. Study outcomes and limitations: Ophthalmopathy and stable hyperthyroidism were separated by a 13 V-J model.

TCR beta CDR3 region amplification was performed from RNA transcripts. HTBI primers were used for first-round RT-PCR of the TCR CDR3. TCRdb passed the multiplex PCR reads through MiXCR, listing each CDR3 protein once. The sample holds more than 350,000 distinct CDR3 sequences; around 15% are singletons and the top ten take roughly 19%. Each ophthalmopathy patient scored at least 3 on the Clinical Activity Score and at least 4 on NOSPECS grade, with duration under 3 months. The study excluded patients with uncontrolled infection, other autoimmune disease, pregnancy or lactation. Cells are PBMCs isolated from more than 8.5 ml of fresh blood. This clonotype was counted at least ten times. Its antigen is as yet unknown. J lost 2 bases, V lost 0 bases, and 5 bases had no gene match. The germline CDR1 and CDR2 sequences are GTSNPN and SVGIG (reference sequence). The CDR3 is 15 residues long.

The sequence was collected from an older woman with Graves' ophthalmopathy. Sequenced: blood. The chain uses TRBV30 and TRBJ2-7; 9 bases match TRBD2. CDR3 sequence: CAWSVWPSGTYEQYF. The CDR3 nucleotides are TGTGCCTGGAGTGTATGGCCTAGCGGGACCTACGAGCAGTACTTC.